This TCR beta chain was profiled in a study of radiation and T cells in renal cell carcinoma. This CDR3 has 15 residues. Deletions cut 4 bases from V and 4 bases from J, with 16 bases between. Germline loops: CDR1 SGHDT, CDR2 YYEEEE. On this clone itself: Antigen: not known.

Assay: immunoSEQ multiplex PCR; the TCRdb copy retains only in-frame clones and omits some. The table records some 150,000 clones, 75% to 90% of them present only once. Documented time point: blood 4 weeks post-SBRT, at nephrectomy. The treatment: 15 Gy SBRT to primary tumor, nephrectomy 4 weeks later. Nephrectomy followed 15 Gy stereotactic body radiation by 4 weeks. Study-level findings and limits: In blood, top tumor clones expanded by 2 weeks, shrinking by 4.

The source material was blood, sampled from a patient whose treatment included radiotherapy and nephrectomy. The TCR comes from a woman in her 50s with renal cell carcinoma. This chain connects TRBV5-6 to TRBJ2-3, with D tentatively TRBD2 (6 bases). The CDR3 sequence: CASSPDYTVADTQYF. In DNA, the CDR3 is TGTGCCAGCAGCCCGGACTACACGGTGGCAGATACGCAGTATTTT.